What follows describes a single T cell receptor (beta chain). The V gene's germline CDR1 is SGHTA and CDR2 FQGTGA. The CDR3 runs to 14 residues. J was trimmed by 3 bases and V by 5 bases; bases with no gene match: 4. Primers: 60 Vbeta forward and 13 Jbeta reverse. The protocol was immunoSEQ multiplex PCR, while the TCRdb copy is restricted to in-frame clones and leaves out a portion. The table shows about 300,000 clones, with approximately 90% occurring only once. The data belong to a study of cytomegalovirus exposure and HLA in healthy donors. Sequencing was carried out using PBMCs. The genes are TRBV7-3 and TRBJ1-3, with 7 positions matching TRBD1. The origin of this receptor is a man between 35 and 55 years old in good health and CMV-seropositive. The CDR3 is CASSPTGNGNTIYF. The CDR3 coding sequence is TGTGCCAGCAGCCCGACAGGGAATGGAAACACCATATATTTT.